This entry lists 26 T cell receptor beta chains sequenced from one sample in a study of blood T cell repertoires in COVID-19. Only in-frame clones appear in the TCRdb table, and some are missing; sequencing was by immunoSEQ multiplex PCR. The sample has approximately 130,000 clones, over 70% seen once. The sample comprised peripheral blood. These receptor sequences come from a man at least 80 years old with acute or convalescent COVID-19.

The chain carries TRBV19 and TRBJ2-3; 8 nucleotides line up with TRBD2. V dropped 2 bases and J dropped 6; count of bases not matched to a gene: 4. CDR1 and CDR2 (germline): LNHDA, SQIVND (reference sequence). This CDR3 spans 14 amino acids. CDR3 nucleotides: TGTGCCAGTAGTATAACGGGGGGGCTCGATACGCAGTATTTT. Amino acids: CASSITGGLDTQYF.

The J gene is TRBJ1-3, the V gene TRBV30; the D is unclear. Germline V gene lookup returns CDR1 GTSNPN and CDR2 SVGIG (reference sequence). This CDR3 has 15 amino acids. Trimming pared 1 base from V and 0 bases from J, leaving 10 bases between. The CDR3 nucleotides are TGTGCCTGGAGTGCGGGGAGAAACTCTGGAAACACCATATATTTT. This codes for CAWSAGRNSGNTIYF.

This clone has a count of ten or more. The chain carries TRBV30 and TRBJ1-6, with D tentatively TRBD1 (5 bases). The germline V gene has CDR1 GTSNPN and CDR2 SVGIG (reference sequence). The CDR3 is 15 amino acids. Trimming took 3 bases from V and 0 from J, leaving 9 bases between them. Here the CDR3 DNA reads TGTGCCTGGAGGGACAAGAGCTCCTATAATTCACCCCTCCACTTT. It translates to CAWRDKSSYNSPLHF.

The chain has TRBV28 and TRBJ1-1; 12 bases align to TRBD1. There are 17 residues in the CDR3. The V segment lost 5 bases and the J segment 0 bases; nucleotides outside the gene matches: 7. Germline-derived CDR1 and CDR2 are MDHEN and SYDVKM. CDR3 sequence (DNA): TGTGCCAGCAGTCGACCGGGACAGGGGGCAATGAACACTGAAGCTTTCTTT. Translated: CASSRPGQGAMNTEAFF.

The V and J genes are TRBV5-1 and TRBJ2-7; 8 positions match TRBD1. Trimming cost V 0 bases and J 5 bases; bases outside gene matches: 10. The germline V gene encodes CDR1 SGHRS and CDR2 YFSETQ. CDR3 length equals 16 residues. The CDR3 DNA follows: TGCGCCAGCAGCTTGGGGACAGGGCTTCGCCCCGACGAGCAGTACTTC. This sequence encodes CASSLGTGLRPDEQYF.

The chain links TRBV13 to TRBJ2-7; 7 bases map to TRBD1. The CDR3 extends over 17 amino acids. Germline trimming cut 1 base from V and 1 base from J; bases unmatched to any gene: 10. Germline-derived CDR1 and CDR2 are PRHDT and FYEKMQ (reference sequence). The CDR3 sequence is CASSLVQGGRGSYEQYF. The CDR3 coding sequence is TGTGCCAGCAGCTTAGTGCAAGGGGGCAGAGGTTCCTACGAGCAGTACTTC.

The chain combines TRBV18 with TRBJ2-2; 11 bases map to TRBD2. Trimming cost V 4 bases and J 2 bases; bases outside gene matches: 15. Germline CDR1 KGHSH, CDR2 LQKENI. The CDR3 is made up of 20 amino acids. This CDR3 reads CASSRATGLAGSFNTGELFF. In DNA form, the CDR3 reads TGTGCCAGCTCACGCGCGACCGGACTAGCGGGTTCGTTTAACACCGGGGAGCTGTTTTTT.

The chain combines TRBV5-1 with TRBJ2-4; 8 bases line up with TRBD1. The CDR3 runs to 15 residues. Per germline, CDR1 SGHRS and CDR2 YFSETQ. V gave up 4 bases and J gave up 7 bases; unmatched junction bases: 10. In DNA, the CDR3 is TGCGCCAGCAGCCCCACAGGGGGATGGGGGAACATTCAGTACTTC. The encoded protein is CASSPTGGWGNIQYF.

This chain links TRBV9 with TRBJ1-2; 9 nucleotides align to TRBD1. This CDR3 is built from 15 residues. Losses at the gene ends were 4 bases for V and 5 bases for J; bases not matched to a gene: 9. Germline V CDR1 and CDR2: SGDLS, YYNGEE. The CDR3 nucleotides read TGTGCCAGCAGCCCGGATGACAGGGGGGGATATGGCTACACCTTC. Translating gives CASSPDDRGGYGYTF.

The V and J genes are TRBV6-1 and TRBJ1-4; TRBD1 matches 7 bases. The CDR3 runs 17 residues. Germline-derived CDR1 and CDR2 are MNHNS and SASEGT. V shed 0 bases, J shed 4 bases, and the junction held 8 bases outside the gene matches. CDR3 amino acids: CASSEATPGQVNEKLFF. The CDR3 DNA follows: TGTGCCAGCAGTGAAGCTACTCCTGGACAGGTTAATGAAAAACTGTTTTTT.

The genes are TRBV30 and TRBJ2-7; 12 nucleotides align to TRBD2. The junction had 3 bases not matched to a gene; V was cut back by 2 bases and J by 7 bases. In germline, CDR1 is GTSNPN, CDR2 SVGIG (reference sequence). The CDR3 is 13 residues long. CDR3: CAWSTSGGMEQYF. For the CDR3, the DNA is TGTGCCTGGAGTACTAGCGGGGGGATGGAGCAGTACTTC.

The chain has TRBV5-1 and TRBJ2-1; TRBD1 agrees at 11 bases. The germline CDR1 and CDR2 sequences are SGHRS and YFSETQ. Germline trimming cut 4 bases from V and 8 bases from J; bases unmatched to any gene: 11. This CDR3 is built from 16 residues. This CDR3 reads CASSTWGQGVVDEQFF. The CDR3 nucleotides are TGCGCCAGCAGCACCTGGGGACAGGGGGTCGTCGATGAGCAGTTCTTC.

The rearrangement links TRBV6-2 or TRBV6-3 to TRBJ2-7, with a tentative D call TRBD2 (5 bases). Germline CDR1 reads MNHEY; CDR2 reads SVGEGT. The V end was cut by 3 bases, the J end by 13 bases, with 13 bases between. The CDR3 runs 11 residues. Here the CDR3 reads CASSYRASFYF. The CDR3 DNA reads as TGTGCCAGCAGTTATCGGGCTAGCTTTTACTTC.

This clone came up once. The chain links TRBV2 to TRBJ2-7; 11 bases are shared with TRBD1. The length of the CDR3 is 15 residues. The germline V gene has CDR1 SNHLY and CDR2 FYNNEI. V was clipped by 5 bases and J by 5 bases; unmatched bases: 8. This chain's CDR3 is CASSRDRGAQDEQYF. CDR3 DNA: TGTGCCAGCAGTCGGGACAGGGGGGCCCAGGACGAGCAGTACTTC.

The CDR3 is CASSLRTGGSNNEQFF. The CDR3 nucleotides are TGTGCCAGCAGCTTAAGGACAGGGGGATCTAACAATGAGCAGTTCTTC. This sequence joins TRBV7-6 and TRBJ2-1; 10 positions match TRBD1. Germline V CDR1 and CDR2: SGHVS, FNYEAQ. This CDR3 has 16 amino acids. V trimming: 2 bases; J trimming: 5 bases; junction bases outside the gene matches: 6. Drawing the rest from reference TRBV7-6 and TRBJ2-1, the complete variable domain is GAGVSQSPRYKVTKRGQDVALRCDPISGHVSLYWYRQALGQGPEFLTYFNYEAQQDKSGLPNDRFSAERPEGSISTLTIQRTEQRDSAMYRCASSLRTGGSNNEQFFGPGTRLTVL.

The chain uses TRBV6-2 or TRBV6-3 and TRBJ1-1; D is unresolved. The ends were cut back, 2 bases at V and 4 bases at J, with 14 bases in the middle. This CDR3 contains 15 residues. Germline-derived CDR1 and CDR2 are MNHEY and SVGEGT. CDR3 sequence reads: CASSYGQLLGTEAFF. CDR3 DNA: TGTGCCAGCAGTTACGGCCAGCTCCTAGGCACTGAAGCTTTCTTT.

The J gene is TRBJ2-7, the V gene TRBV15, with D tentatively TRBD2 (6 bases). Germline-derived CDR1 and CDR2 are LNHNV and YYDKDF (reference sequence). Trimming took off 3 bases at V and 6 bases at J, with 9 bases between the two ends. This CDR3 has 12 residues. The chain's CDR3 is CATSRGRSEQYF. DNA of the CDR3: TGTGCCACCAGCAGGGGGAGGAGCGAGCAGTACTTC.

This chain connects TRBV15 to TRBJ1-1, with D possibly matching TRBD1 (5 bases). Trimming took off 1 base at V and 6 bases at J, with 15 bases between the two ends. This CDR3 has 15 amino acids. CDR1 and CDR2 (germline): LNHNV, YYDKDF (reference sequence). CDR3 residues: CATSRGGGGTPEAFF. In nucleotides, the CDR3 is TGTGCCACCAGCAGAGGGGGTGGGGGGACCCCTGAAGCTTTCTTT.

The chain has TRBV4-3 and TRBJ1-3; 9 bases match TRBD1. There are 17 residues in the CDR3. V gave up 2 bases and J gave up 2 bases; unmatched junction bases: 7. Germline CDR1 and CDR2: LGHNA and YSLEER. CDR3 in amino acids: CASSQSPGTGPGNTIYF. For the CDR3, the DNA is TGCGCCAGCAGCCAATCCCCAGGGACAGGGCCTGGAAACACCATATATTTT.

The rearrangement uses TRBV7-2 and TRBJ2-7; D is possibly TRBD2 (7 bases). V was cut by 2 bases and J by 4 bases, with 18 bases left in between. Germline values: CDR1 SGHTA, CDR2 FQGNSA. The length of the CDR3 is 16 residues. This chain's CDR3 is CASSLMGGTHQYEQYF. The CDR3 nucleotides are TGTGCCAGCAGCTTAATGGGGGGGACACACCAATACGAGCAGTACTTC.

V and J are TRBV7-8 and TRBJ1-2; tentative D call: TRBD1 (5 bases). Looked up from germline, CDR1 is SGHVS and CDR2 is FQNEAQ. CDR3 length: 14 residues. The ends were cut back, 4 bases at V and 2 bases at J, with 11 bases in the middle. The CDR3 loop reads CASSSEGLNYGYTF. For the CDR3, the DNA is TGTGCCAGCAGCTCCGAGGGACTGAACTATGGCTACACCTTC.

The chain recombines TRBV6-1 with TRBJ1-5; 9 bases are shared with TRBD1. Germline loops: CDR1 MNHNS, CDR2 SASEGT. With 4 bases clipped from V and 0 bases from J, the junction kept 13 bases outside the gene matches. This CDR3 has 19 amino acids. The CDR3 nucleotides read TGTGCCAGCAGTGGGCGGACAGGGGCGACCACCTATAGCAATCAGCCCCAGCATTTT. It translates to CASSGRTGATTYSNQPQHF.

The gene calls are TRBV6-2 or TRBV6-3 and TRBJ2-7; 9 bases line up with TRBD1. The CDR3 is 14 amino acids. After removal of 3 bases from V and 3 bases from J, the junction contained 3 bases not matched to a gene. Germline V gene data show CDR1 as MNHEY and CDR2 as SVGEGT. CDR3 in amino acids: CASSYRGQGYEQYF. CDR3 DNA sequence: TGTGCCAGCAGTTATAGGGGACAGGGCTACGAGCAGTACTTC.

The rearrangement joins TRBV11-2 to TRBJ1-2; 10 positions agree with TRBD1. The CDR3 has 14 residues. Trimming removed 5 bases from V and 5 bases from J; junction bases left unmatched: 5. Germline V gives CDR1 SGHAT, CDR2 FQNNGV. This chain's CDR3 is CASSLGGQGYGYTF. The CDR3 coding sequence is TGTGCCAGCAGCCTAGGGGGACAGGGGTATGGCTACACCTTC.

A few counts support this clone. The V gene is TRBV6-6, the J gene TRBJ1-6; 8 bases match TRBD1. Germline trimming cut 10 bases from V and 8 bases from J; bases unmatched to any gene: 16. The CDR3 sequence is 16 residues long. CDR1 and CDR2 (germline): MNHNY, SVGAGI (reference sequence). The CDR3 loop reads CATRTRGTGGHSPLHF. The CDR3 coding sequence is TGTGCCACACGAACCCGAGGGACAGGTGGGCATTCACCCCTCCACTTT.

The chain couples TRBV5-6 to TRBJ1-1; D is possibly TRBD1 (5 bases). The CDR3 is 14 residues long. V was clipped by 2 bases and J by 4 bases, with 12 bases between them. Germline CDR1 reads SGHDT; CDR2 reads YYEEEE. The CDR3, as DNA: TGTGCCAGCAGCTTTCTGGGGCAAGGCACTGAAGCTTTCTTT. Protein sequence: CASSFLGQGTEAFF.